Shown below are 10 T cell receptor beta chains from a single sample sequenced in a study of tumor-infiltrating lymphocytes in primary liver carcinoma (TCRdb year 2017). The data were produced on an Illumina HiSeq 2500. Using a constant-region primer and ProtoScript II reverse transcriptase, TCRbeta-specific cDNA was reverse-transcribed from about 540 ng total RNA. TCRbeta libraries were built with three nested multiplex PCR rounds, a slightly modified ARM-PCR procedure. Each of the first two PCR rounds ran for around 10 cycles using multiplex TRBV1-TRBV30 forward primers together with a Cbeta reverse primer. TCRdb reprocessing: public reads trimmed at Q25 with fastp, clones called with MiXCR, in-frame beta chains kept. Rows are unified per CDR3 protein, each entry keeping the most common DNA and genes. This sample comprises over 45,000 distinct CDR3 sequences, 65% to 80% of them detected only once. Roughly 29% of the sample is held by the ten biggest clonotypes.

Without any cell sorting, total RNA and DNA were extracted together from around 20-30 mg of bulk tissue using the AllPrep DNA/RNA mini kit. The sample consisted of liver tumor tissue from sampling region 5. Explained via the paper, the cell subset or site label denotes: tumor region T5, tumor centre. These receptors all stem from a man aged 35 to 55 with primary liver carcinoma and hepatitis B virus infection.

CDR3 coding DNA: TGTGCCAACAGCAAAGTGGTCTATGAGGGGACTAGCGGGAGTCCTAGCTACGAGCAGTACTTC. This gives the protein CANSKVVYEGTSGSPSYEQYF. This chain uses TRBV21-1 with TRBJ2-7; the tabulated D call, TRBD2, remains unverified against the DNA. TRBV21-1 has pseudogene status. This CDR3 has 21 amino acids.

A word on this clonotype: At one boundary the junction diverges from the germline segment, which might be a read error. The chain couples TRBV11-2 to TRBJ2-5; tentatively, D is TRBD2 (5 bases). The CDR3 consists of 12 residues. CDR1 SGHAT and CDR2 FQNNGV come from the germline V gene. In DNA form, the CDR3 reads TGTGCCCGCAGCTCAATGGGAGACACCCAGTGCTTC. Its translation: CARSSMGDTQCF.

CDR3 residues: CANRKTGGPEAFF. The CDR3 bases are TGTGCCAACAGAAAAACCGGTGGACCTGAAGCTTTCTTT. The V call is TRBV6-5, the J call TRBJ1-1; D is uncertain. The CDR3 sequence is 13 residues long. Trimming removed 10 bases at V and 6 bases at J, with 18 bases between. CDR1 MNHEY and CDR2 SVGAGI come from the germline V gene.

Of note for this clonotype: The junction departs from germline at one end; a sequencing error may be responsible. The gene calls are TRBV4-2 and TRBJ1-2, with 7 bases matching TRBD1. The CDR3 is 16 residues long. Germline lookup yields CDR1 LGHNA and CDR2 YNFKEQ. CDR3 sequence (DNA): TGTGCCAGCAATCAAGAAGGGCAGGGGGGCAACTATGGCTGCACCTTC. Protein product: CASNQEGQGGNYGCTF.

A note on this clonotype: The conserved closing phenylalanine or tryptophan is absent in this CDR3, likely reflecting a read error. The J gene is TRBJ2-5, the V gene TRBV7-9; TRBD2 might be the D (5 bases). CDR1 SEHNR and CDR2 FQNEAQ come from the germline V gene (reference sequence). This CDR3 spans 13 amino acids. Trimming removed 3 bases at V and 2 bases at J, with 7 bases between. CDR3 bases: TGTGCCAGCAGCTTCGGGGTACAAGAGACCCAGTACCTC. Translating gives CASSFGVQETQYL.

Concerning this clonotype: The junction shows a germline mismatch at one end, possibly a read error. The chain joins TRBV7-9 to TRBJ1-1, with 7 positions matching TRBD1. The length of the CDR3 is 15 residues. Germline values: CDR1 SEHNR, CDR2 FQNEAQ (reference sequence). CDR3 region: CGSSPRQGWNTEAFF. CDR3 in DNA: TGTGGCAGCAGCCCCCGACAGGGCTGGAACACTGAAGCTTTCTTT. The full variable domain, completed using reference TRBV7-9 and TRBJ1-1, is DTGVSQNPRHKITKRGQNVTFRCDPISEHNRLYWYRQTLGQGPEFLTYFQNEAQLEKSRLLSDRFSAERPKGSFSTLEIQRTEQGDSAMYLCGSSPRQGWNTEAFFGQGTRLTVV.

A few counts support this clonotype. This may come from a read error, since a much larger clone is one base off. The V and J genes are TRBV5-1 and TRBJ2-2; a weak D match, TRBD1 (6 bases). Looked up from germline, CDR1 is SGHRS and CDR2 is YFSETQ. The CDR3 is made up of 13 amino acids. CDR3 DNA sequence: TGCACCAGCAGCTTACAGGGAGCCGGGGAGCTGTTTTTT. It yields the protein CTSSLQGAGELFF. The variable domain in full, completed from reference TRBV5-1 and TRBJ2-2, reads KAGVTQTPRYLIKTRGQQVTLSCSPISGHRSVSWYQQTPGQGLQFLFEYFSETQRNKGNFPGRFSGRQFSNSRSEMNVSTLELGDSALYLCTSSLQGAGELFFGEGSRLTVL.

A note on this clonotype: Sequence at one end of the junction differs from germline and may be a read error. The J gene is TRBJ2-1, the V gene TRBV11-3; TRBD2 matches 8 bases. The CDR3 contains 15 residues. Germline assignment: CDR1 SGHNT and CDR2 YENEEA. Here the CDR3 DNA reads TGTACCAGCAGCCTACAAGCGGGAGCCTACAGTGAGCAGTTCTTC. This gives the protein CTSSLQAGAYSEQFF.

Comments on this clonotype: One end of the junction is discordant with germline, which a read error may explain. The rearrangement joins TRBV30 to TRBJ2-7; TRBD1 or TRBD2 may be the D gene (6 bases each). CDR1 and CDR2 from the germline V gene are GTSNPN and SVGIG (reference sequence). This CDR3 is built from 14 residues. CDR3 protein: CAWKRGGISYKQYF. CDR3 DNA sequence: TGTGCCTGGAAACGAGGGGGGATCTCCTACAAGCAGTACTTT.

A note on this clonotype: The junction does not match germline at one end; this may be a read error. The chain has TRBV6-5 and TRBJ2-1; the match to TRBD2 covers 9 bases. This CDR3 region has 15 residues. The germline V gene has CDR1 MNHEY and CDR2 SVGAGI. CDR3 region: CARSYFPSGTYGQFF. As DNA, the CDR3 is TGTGCCAGAAGTTACTTCCCTAGCGGGACCTATGGGCAGTTCTTC.